What follows are 17 T cell receptor beta chains derived from one specimen sequenced in a study of T cell clonality in common variable immunodeficiency. This table comes from immunoSEQ multiplex PCR, and its TCRdb copy is limited to in-frame clones, with some not included. The repertoire has tens of thousands of clones, none seen only once; the ten largest take approximately 6.2%. The sequencing input was peripheral blood mononuclear cells. Receptors were obtained from a person aged 18-70 years in good health.

In its sample, this clone was seen many times. Read coverage stops 3 residues before the CDR3 terminus; the germline J gene supplies the remainder. The rearrangement uses TRBV10-3 and TRBJ2-6; 9 bases line up with TRBD1. Trimming cost V 6 bases and J 0 bases; bases outside gene matches: 15. This CDR3 is 20 amino acids long. Germline CDR1 ENHRY, CDR2 SYGVKD. Incomplete CDR3 DNA: TGTGCCATCAGCGTGGACAGGGGCCCTAGGCCTTCCTCTGGGGCCAACGTC. It encodes CAISVDRGPRPSSGANV. The CDR3, in full, reads CAISVDRGPRPSSGANVLTF.

This clone has a count of ten or more. The read terminates 3 residues ahead of where the CDR3 ends, so the germline J gene completes it. V usage is TRBV9 and J usage is TRBJ2-5; TRBD1 matches at 8 bases. Germline assignment: CDR1 SGDLS and CDR2 YYNGEE. V shed 4 bases, J shed 5 bases, and the junction held 10 bases outside the gene matches. CDR3 length: 15 residues. The CDR3 loop reads CASSHGQGFFETQYF. Partial CDR3 DNA: TGTGCCAGCAGCCACGGACAGGGCTTTTTTGAGACC.

This clone was found many times. The read stops 3 residues short of the end of the CDR3; the missing end is completed from the germline J gene. This chain links TRBV18 with TRBJ1-1; D gene ambiguous. Trimming cost V 5 bases and J 4 bases, with 14 bases left between them. From germline, CDR1 is KGHSH and CDR2 LQKENI. This CDR3 comprises 14 residues. Partial CDR3 DNA: TGTGCCAGCTCAACGTCGGGTTTTCGCACTGAA. It yields the protein CASSTSGFRTE. In full, the CDR3 reads CASSTSGFRTEAFF.

At least ten counts were recorded for this clone. The sequenced fragment ends 3 residues before the CDR3 boundary, so the rest is inferred from the germline J gene. This chain links TRBV6-2 or TRBV6-3 with TRBJ1-1, with D tentatively TRBD1 (5 bases). V was clipped by 0 bases and J by 0 bases, with 11 bases between them. CDR3 size: 16 residues. Germline CDR1 reads MNHEY; CDR2 reads SVGEGT. CDR3 residues: CASSYSSGHLNTEAFF. The CDR3 bases that were read are TGTGCCAGCAGTTACTCTTCCGGACATCTGAACACTGAA.

This clone was seen many times. The read terminates 3 residues ahead of where the CDR3 ends, so the germline J gene completes it. J is TRBJ1-4 and V is TRBV2; 9 bases are a match to TRBD1. This CDR3 region has 15 residues. The germline CDR1 and CDR2 sequences are SNHLY and FYNNEI. Trimming removed 8 bases from V and 0 bases from J; junction bases left unmatched: 4. The CDR3 loop is CASGTGGATNEKLFF. The covered CDR3 bases are TGTGCCAGCGGTACAGGGGGCGCAACTAATGAAAAA.

Note on this clone: The CDR3 goes on 3 residues after the read ends, and that part is filled in from the germline J gene. V gene TRBV10-2 combines with J gene TRBJ2-2, with 8 bases identical to TRBD1. Looked up from germline, CDR1 is WSHSY and CDR2 is SAAADI. The CDR3 has 15 amino acids. V was clipped by 7 bases and J by 6 bases; unmatched bases: 10. Partial CDR3 DNA: TGCGCCAGCACCCATCCCGGGACAGGAGCCGGGGAG. It encodes CASTHPGTGAGE. The full CDR3 protein reads CASTHPGTGAGELFF.

This clone has at least ten counts. The observed sequence ends 3 residues before the CDR3 terminus, with the missing tail filled in from the germline J gene. The chain has TRBV2 and TRBJ2-5, with 9 nucleotides matching TRBD1. CDR1 and CDR2 (germline): SNHLY, FYNNEI. V lost 4 bases and J lost 3; bases outside the gene matches: 6. This CDR3 is 15 amino acids long. CDR3 bases read: TGTGCCAGCAGTGTCCCTGGACAGGGGAAAGAGACC. Residues: CASSVPGQGKET. The whole CDR3 sequence reads CASSVPGQGKETQYF.

This clone was observed at least ten times. Coverage ceases 3 residues before the CDR3 finishes, and the germline J gene fills in the end. The chain combines TRBV30 with TRBJ1-6; 10 bases align to TRBD1. The CDR3 has 13 amino acids. Germline CDR1 reads GTSNPN; CDR2 reads SVGIG (reference sequence). The junction had 2 bases not matched to a gene; V was cut back by 3 bases and J by 9 bases. CDR3 protein: CAWSGTGASPLHF. The DNA read from the CDR3 is TGTGCCTGGAGCGGGACAGGGGCTTCACCC.

This clone was detected ten times or more. Read sequence stops 3 residues before the CDR3 end, and the germline J gene provides the missing end. V usage is TRBV11-2 and J usage is TRBJ2-3; D uncertain. Trimming removed 1 base at V and 1 base at J, with 9 bases between. The CDR3 is 15 residues long. Germline V gene lookup returns CDR1 SGHAT and CDR2 FQNNGV. CDR3 DNA (partial): TGTGCCAGCAGCTTAGTTGGGCACGGCACAGATACG. The encoded protein is CASSLVGHGTDT. The complete CDR3 reads CASSLVGHGTDTQYF.

Many counts were recorded for this clone. An end of the junction differs from the germline gene, which may be a read error. Read sequence stops 3 residues before the CDR3 end, and the germline J gene provides the missing end. The chain couples TRBV20-1 to TRBJ1-6, with D possibly TRBD1 on 6 matching bases. Germline values: CDR1 DFQATT, CDR2 SNEGSKA (reference sequence). This CDR3 region has 16 residues. Partial CDR3 DNA: TGCAGTGCTATTGACACACAGGGATCCTTTAATTCACCC. Amino acid sequence: CSAIDTQGSFNSP. The whole CDR3 protein reads CSAIDTQGSFNSPLHF.

This clone was seen at least ten times. The read ends 3 residues early relative to the CDR3; the germline J gene fills the gap. The chain joins TRBV12-3 or TRBV12-4 to TRBJ1-4; 7 nucleotides match TRBD1. The CDR3 spans 14 residues. After removal of 6 bases from V and 5 bases from J, the junction contained 6 bases not matched to a gene. CDR3 loop: CASSDDRVNEKLFF. The part of the CDR3 DNA that was read is TGTGCCAGCAGCGATGACAGGGTAAATGAAAAA.

Worth noting for this clone: The read halts 3 residues ahead of the CDR3 end, with the missing end drawn from the germline J gene. The chain employs TRBV7-9 and TRBJ1-1; D is uncertain. This CDR3 comprises 13 residues. CDR1 SEHNR and CDR2 FQNEAQ come from the germline V gene (reference sequence). The CDR3 here is CASSLSLQNEAFF. CDR3 DNA (partial): TGTGCCAGCAGCTTATCTTTACAGAACGAA.

This clone was counted ten times or more. At one boundary the junction diverges from the germline segment, which might be a read error. The read comes to an end 3 residues before the CDR3 does, leaving the germline J gene to fill in the end. V usage is TRBV4-2 and J usage is TRBJ1-3; D is undetermined. CDR1 is LGHNA and CDR2 is YNFKEQ in the germline V gene. The length of the CDR3 is 17 residues. The DNA read from the CDR3 is TGCGCCAGCAGCCAAGATCCGGCGGATCAACTTGGAAACACC. It codes for CASSQDPADQLGNT. The whole CDR3 reads CASSQDPADQLGNTIYF.

About this clone itself: The read stops 3 residues short of the end of the CDR3; the missing end is completed from the germline J gene. This rearrangement joins TRBV20-1 to TRBJ1-4; possibly TRBD1 for D (5 bases). This CDR3 is 14 amino acids long. The germline CDR1 and CDR2 sequences are DFQATT and SNEGSKA (reference sequence). The chain's CDR3 is CSAIRGHGNSPLFF. Partial CDR3 DNA: TGCAGTGCTATCCGCGGACACGGGAATTCACCA.

The DNA read from the CDR3 is TGCGCCAGCAGTGAGTCGACAGGGACAGGGGGCGGCGAG. It is translated as CASSESTGTGGGE. The whole CDR3 sequence is CASSESTGTGGGEQYF. The chain is built from TRBV10-1 and TRBJ2-7, with 12 bases identical to TRBD1. The read finishes 3 residues shy of the CDR3 end, and the germline J gene is used to complete it. The V gene end was trimmed by 0 bases and the J gene end by 6 bases; junction bases not matched to a gene: 6. Germline values: CDR1 WNHNN, CDR2 SYGVQD (reference sequence). This CDR3 is built from 16 residues.

This clone was observed many times. The CDR3 extends 3 residues past the end of the read, so its final part is completed from the germline J gene. The V call is TRBV10-3, the J call TRBJ2-7; 8 positions agree with TRBD1. The CDR3 is 14 amino acids. Looked up from germline, CDR1 is ENHRY and CDR2 is SYGVKD. V lost 7 bases and J lost 1; bases outside the gene matches: 6. This CDR3 reads CAINGQGYSYEQYF. Incomplete CDR3 DNA: TGTGCCATCAACGGACAGGGTTATTCCTACGAG.

This clone was detected ten times or more. The read ends 3 residues before the CDR3 terminus; that terminus is restored from the germline J gene. This chain joins TRBV2 and TRBJ1-6; 8 nucleotides match TRBD1. The length of the CDR3 is 12 residues. CDR1 and CDR2 (germline): SNHLY, FYNNEI. J lost 10 bases, V lost 4 bases, and 0 bases had no gene match. The CDR3 region is CASSGQGSPLHF. Incomplete CDR3 DNA: TGTGCCAGCAGTGGACAGGGGTCACCC. Combining the CDR3 with reference TRBV2 and TRBJ1-6 gives the whole variable domain EPEVTQTPSHQVTQMGQEVILRCVPISNHLYFYWYRQILGQKVEFLVSFYNNEISEKSEIFDDQFSVERPDGSNFTLKIRSTKLEDSAMYFCASSGQGSPLHFGNGTRLTVT.